The source of this T cell receptor (beta chain) is a study of regulatory T cells in long-lasting Graves disease. About the research overall: Antithyroid drugs had been taken under 3 months by newly diagnosed Graves' patients.

General study points: Having few samples may have compromised the accuracy. Persistent disease preferred TRBV28, TRBJ1-2 and TRBJ2-5.

Noted time point: newly diagnosed GD, antithyroid drugs for less than 3 months. PBMC RNA was the source of the TCR library. The sample holds many counts of this clonotype. As yet, its antigen is unknown. Construction of TCR beta libraries relied on iRepertoire HTBI primers and on Arm-PCR targeting CDR3 regions. TCRdb analysed the multiplex PCR reads with MiXCR anew, one entry per CDR3 protein. The table has under 700,000 distinct CDR3 sequences, roughly a sixth seen once. Germline values: CDR1 SGHRS, CDR2 YFSETQ. The CDR3 has 12 residues. Trimming took 2 bases from V and 8 from J, leaving 9 bases between them. The data also belong to a second study, concerning T cells in Graves' hyperthyroidism and ophthalmopathy. That paper states: The diagnostic basis comprised clinical symptoms, serum thyroxine and TRAb, thyroid ultrasound and orbital computed tomography.

This receptor was obtained from a woman aged 35-65 years with Graves disease. The chain couples TRBV5-1 to TRBJ2-3; D remains unclear. The source material was peripheral blood mononuclear cells (PBMCs), sampled at new diagnosis, from a patient treated with antithyroid drugs. In DNA, the CDR3 is TGCGCCAGCAGCTTTGAGTCCGGTACGCAGTATTTT. Its translation is CASSFESGTQYF.